The 30 T cell receptor beta chains below all came from one sample that was sequenced in a study of CD8 T cells in ankylosing spondylitis. MiXCR was run by TCRdb on the 5' RACE reads, yielding one entry per CDR3 protein. Of about 150,000 distinct CDR3 sequences in the sample, approximately 44% were seen once. Material for sequencing was synovial fluid, either unsorted or a sorted T cell fraction (not recorded which). The receptors derive from a male donor with ankylosing spondylitis.

CDR3: CASSRNHEQPQHF. CDR3 DNA sequence: TGTGCCAGCAGCCGCAACCATGAACAGCCCCAGCATTTT. The chain carries TRBV3-1 and TRBJ1-5; D not resolved. This CDR3 comprises 13 residues. The ends were cut back, 4 bases at V and 7 bases at J, with 11 bases in the middle. Per germline, CDR1 LGHDT and CDR2 YNNKEL (reference sequence).

V and J are TRBV7-4 and TRBJ2-1; TRBD2 matches at 13 bases. The CDR3 totals 22 residues. Germline V gene sequence: CDR1 SGHVT, CDR2 SQSDAQ. V lost 3 bases and J lost 0; bases outside the gene matches: 17. The CDR3 here is CASSFLSGWGLAGKSSYNEQFF. DNA of the CDR3: TGTGCCAGCAGCTTTCTCTCGGGGTGGGGACTAGCGGGAAAAAGCTCCTACAATGAGCAGTTCTTC.

The chain carries TRBV18 and TRBJ1-5; a weak D match, TRBD1 (5 bases). Trimming left V 2 bases short and J 0 bases short, with 8 bases between. Germline V CDR1 and CDR2: KGHSH, LQKENI. The CDR3 length is 15 residues. The CDR3 DNA reads TGTGCCAGCTCACCATGGCAGGGTAGCAATCAGCCCCAGCATTTT. Its protein product is CASSPWQGSNQPQHF.

The rearrangement links TRBV4-2 to TRBJ2-3, with D perhaps matching TRBD2 (5 bases). V lost 0 bases and J 6 bases, leaving 7 bases between the germline ends. The germline gives CDR1 LGHNA, CDR2 YNFKEQ. This CDR3 is 13 amino acids long. CDR3 residues: CASSQEGADTQYF. The CDR3 bases are TGTGCCAGCAGCCAAGAGGGAGCCGATACGCAGTATTTT.

This clonotype was recorded at least ten times. The chain uses TRBV7-2 and TRBJ2-1, with D uncertain. The CDR3 runs to 12 residues. Germline assignment: CDR1 SGHTA and CDR2 FQGNSA. V was pared by 6 bases and J by 4 bases, with 7 bases between. The CDR3 DNA is TGTGCCAGCAGTTTCTCATACAATGAGCAGTTCTTC. The encoded protein is CASSFSYNEQFF.

The CDR3 DNA reads as TGTGCCAGCAGACAGGAGGGTTTTGGTTCCAATGAGCAGTTCTTC. It codes for CASRQEGFGSNEQFF. The gene calls are TRBV11-2 and TRBJ2-1; a weak D match, TRBD2 (6 bases). V was cut by 6 bases and J by 6 bases, with 18 bases left in between. This CDR3 is 15 amino acids long. Germline CDR1 reads SGHAT; CDR2 reads FQNNGV.

Written as DNA, the CDR3 is TGCAGCGTTGACAGCAGGGTTCTCCATTTGGGTTATGGCTACACCTTC. Encoded protein: CSVDSRVLHLGYGYTF. This chain joins TRBV29-1 and TRBJ1-2; tentatively, D is TRBD1 (5 bases). Germline CDR1 reads SQVTM; CDR2 reads ANQGSEA. The CDR3 extends over 16 amino acids. V gave up 3 bases and J gave up 5 bases, with 22 bases separating them.

The rearrangement joins TRBV27 to TRBJ1-4, with D possibly being TRBD1 (6 bases). The CDR3 runs to 14 residues. CDR1 is MNHEY and CDR2 is SMNVEV in the germline V gene (reference sequence). V lost 5 bases and J lost 3, with 10 bases in between. In nucleotides, the CDR3 is TGTGCCAGCAGTCCACAGGGATCTAATGAAAAACTGTTTTTT. Translation gives CASSPQGSNEKLFF. The variable domain in full, completed from reference TRBV27 and TRBJ1-4, reads EAQVTQNPRYLITVTGKKLTVTCSQNMNHEYMSWYRQDPGLGLRQIYYSMNVEVTDKGDVPEGYKVSRKEKRNFPLILESPSPNQTSLYFCASSPQGSNEKLFFGSGTQLSVL.

V gene TRBV3-1 combines with J gene TRBJ2-1, with D perhaps TRBD2 (5 bases). The CDR3 runs to 12 residues. CDR1 is LGHDT and CDR2 is YNNKEL in the germline V gene (reference sequence). V lost 2 bases and J 10 bases, leaving 9 bases between the germline ends. CDR3 nucleotides: TGTGCCAGCAGCCAATACTCGGGAGAGCAGTTCTTC. Amino acids: CASSQYSGEQFF.

This clonotype was counted between two and nine times. V and J are TRBV10-3 and TRBJ2-7, with a weak D call TRBD2 (6 bases). The V and J ends lost 2 bases and 9 bases respectively, with 17 bases between them. The CDR3 is 14 amino acids. Per germline, CDR1 ENHRY and CDR2 SYGVKD. The CDR3 spells CAISEGGPSTTQYF. The CDR3 DNA reads TGTGCCATCAGTGAGGGAGGGCCTTCTACGACGCAGTACTTC.

This clonotype was counted a few times. The chain employs TRBV4-1 and TRBJ1-1; D remains ambiguous. The germline V gene encodes CDR1 MGHRA and CDR2 YSYEKL. The CDR3 consists of 17 residues. Trimming cost V 4 bases and J 0 bases, with 18 bases left between them. CDR3 sequence reads: CASSPTELLHLNTEAFF. CDR3 coding DNA: TGCGCCAGCAGCCCCACAGAACTACTACACCTGAACACTGAAGCTTTCTTT.

The gene calls are TRBV7-2 and TRBJ2-3; TRBD1 might be the D (6 bases). The V gene lost 7 bases and the J gene lost 0 bases, with 11 bases spanning the gap. Germline V CDR1 and CDR2: SGHTA, FQGNSA. This CDR3 comprises 14 residues. CDR3 sequence reads: CASTLQGSTDTQYF. DNA of the CDR3: TGTGCCAGCACCCTCCAGGGGAGCACAGATACGCAGTATTTT.

A few counts support this clonotype. V is TRBV10-2 and J is TRBJ2-1; 10 bases are shared with TRBD2. V lost 6 bases to trimming and J lost 8 bases; unmatched junction nucleotides: 16. Germline CDR1 and CDR2: WSHSY and SAAADI. The CDR3 has 17 amino acids. Written as DNA, the CDR3 is TGCGCCAGCAGCCCACATCGAGCGGGAGGGCCTTGGGATGAGCAGTTCTTC. Protein product: CASSPHRAGGPWDEQFF.

The chain combines TRBV12-3 or TRBV12-4 with TRBJ1-5; no clear D. The CDR3 runs 16 residues. The ends were cut back, 0 bases at V and 1 base at J, with 10 bases in the middle. The chain's CDR3 is CASSLAFSGSNQPQHF. CDR3 bases: TGTGCCAGCAGTTTAGCGTTTTCGGGGAGCAATCAGCCCCAGCATTTT.

The V and J genes are TRBV7-8 and TRBJ2-5; D tentatively fits TRBD1 or TRBD2 (5 bases each). V gave up 1 base and J gave up 5 bases, with 8 bases separating them. The CDR3 consists of 13 residues. In germline, CDR1 is SGHVS, CDR2 FQNEAQ. The chain's CDR3 is CASSLGGGETQYF. In DNA form, the CDR3 reads TGTGCCAGCAGCTTAGGGGGCGGGGAGACCCAGTACTTC.

In DNA, the CDR3 is TGCAGTGCTAGAGTATCCTACTATCAGCCCCAGCATTTT. This sequence encodes CSARVSYYQPQHF. The chain has TRBV20-1 and TRBJ1-5; D gene uncertain. Germline CDR1 reads DFQATT; CDR2 reads SNEGSKA (reference sequence). V was clipped by 1 base and J by 5 bases, with 9 bases between them. The CDR3 covers 13 residues.

The V and J genes are TRBV28 and TRBJ1-1; D possibly corresponds to TRBD1 (6 bases). This CDR3 is built from 16 residues. Trimming removed 5 bases at V and 3 bases at J, with 19 bases between. From germline, CDR1 is MDHEN and CDR2 SYDVKM. CDR3 region: CASSQNTGKADTEAFF. The CDR3, as DNA: TGTGCCAGCAGTCAAAACACAGGGAAAGCTGACACTGAAGCTTTCTTT.

This clonotype was seen more than once but under ten times. The V gene is TRBV4-1, the J gene TRBJ1-1; TRBD1 is a possible D gene (5 bases). This CDR3 has 17 residues. V dropped 4 bases and J dropped 1 base, with 19 bases sitting between them. The V gene's germline CDR1 is MGHRA and CDR2 YSYEKL. Here the CDR3 DNA reads TGCGCCAGCAGCCTCCTCCTGGGGGATTACCAGAACACTGAAGCTTTCTTT. Its protein product is CASSLLLGDYQNTEAFF.

This chain joins TRBV18 and TRBJ2-3, with D possibly matching TRBD2 (5 bases). This CDR3 is built from 14 residues. CDR1 is KGHSH and CDR2 is LQKENI in the germline V gene. The V gene lost 1 base and the J gene lost 8 bases, with 13 bases spanning the gap. CDR3 residues: CASSPLRQRGTQYF. For the CDR3, the DNA is TGTGCCAGCTCACCACTGAGGCAACGGGGTACGCAGTATTTT.

V usage is TRBV2 and J usage is TRBJ2-1, with D unclear. Looked up from germline, CDR1 is SNHLY and CDR2 is FYNNEI. The CDR3 has 10 amino acids. Trimming took off 4 bases at V and 6 bases at J, with 1 base between the two ends. Here the CDR3 reads CASSVNEQFF. In nucleotides, the CDR3 is TGTGCCAGCAGTGTCAATGAGCAGTTCTTC.

V and J are TRBV10-2 and TRBJ2-3; 8 bases are a match to TRBD2. Germline V gene data show CDR1 as WSHSY and CDR2 as SAAADI. J gave up 3 bases and V 5 bases, and 13 bases lay outside the gene matches. This CDR3 has 17 residues. The CDR3 nucleotides read TGCGCCAGCAGTTCGGGAGGGCCAGGGCGGAGAACAGATACGCAGTATTTT. This encodes CASSSGGPGRRTDTQYF.

This clonotype came up a few times. The chain couples TRBV28 to TRBJ2-1; D might be TRBD2 (6 bases). Trimming cost V 6 bases and J 4 bases, with 19 bases left between them. The CDR3 is 16 residues long. Germline values: CDR1 MDHEN, CDR2 SYDVKM. The CDR3, as DNA: TGTGCCAGCAGACCTGGGCCGGGACTGGGTTACAATGAGCAGTTCTTC. Its protein is CASRPGPGLGYNEQFF.

V and J are TRBV11-2 and TRBJ2-1; 8 nucleotides align to TRBD1. Germline V lookup: CDR1 SGHAT, CDR2 FQNNGV. The CDR3 sequence is 21 residues long. Unmatched junction bases numbered 24, after V lost 4 bases and J lost 4 bases. For the CDR3, the DNA is TGTGCCAGCAGCTGGGACAGGAGGGACCCGTACCCCGTTAACGAATACAATGAGCAGTTCTTC. This translates into CASSWDRRDPYPVNEYNEQFF.

In its sample, this clonotype was seen a few times. The chain employs TRBV20-1 and TRBJ2-7; 7 positions match TRBD2. The CDR3 runs 16 residues. V gave up 0 bases and J gave up 3 bases; unmatched junction bases: 11. CDR1 DFQATT and CDR2 SNEGSKA come from the germline V gene (reference sequence). CDR3 DNA: TGCAGTGCTAGAGATTCGACCGAGCGGGACTTCTACGAGCAGTACTTC. Translation: CSARDSTERDFYEQYF.

The chain joins TRBV3-1 to TRBJ2-1, with a possible D match to TRBD1 (5 bases). The germline CDR1 and CDR2 sequences are LGHDT and YNNKEL (reference sequence). The CDR3 loop spans 17 amino acids. The V end was cut by 4 bases, the J end by 4 bases, with 20 bases between. The CDR3 DNA is TGTGCCAGCAGCCGATCACTTGGGGCCCCATTGTACAATGAGCAGTTCTTC. The encoded protein is CASSRSLGAPLYNEQFF.

The V and J genes are TRBV4-3 and TRBJ1-2, with D maybe TRBD1 (6 bases). Germline V gene sequence: CDR1 LGHNA, CDR2 YSLEER. The CDR3 is 15 residues long. The V end lost 3 bases, the J end lost 4 bases, and 15 bases lay between the germline ends. Here the CDR3 reads CASSHITGPPYGYTF. CDR3 sequence (DNA): TGCGCCAGCAGCCATATCACAGGGCCCCCCTATGGCTACACCTTC.

The chain links TRBV5-1 to TRBJ1-1; a weak D match, TRBD1 (6 bases). Trimming left V 0 bases short and J 3 bases short, with 15 bases between. The CDR3 is 16 residues long. The germline CDR1 and CDR2 sequences are SGHRS and YFSETQ. CDR3 bases: TGCGCCAGCAGCTTGGGCTCCCAGGGGTGGTACACTGAAGCTTTCTTT. This sequence encodes CASSLGSQGWYTEAFF.

The rearrangement joins TRBV16 to TRBJ2-7, with a possible D match to TRBD1 (6 bases). The V end lost 2 bases, the J end lost 6 bases, and 20 bases lay between the germline ends. The CDR3 contains 16 residues. CDR1 KGHSY and CDR2 FQNENV come from the germline V gene. For the CDR3, the DNA is TGTGCCAGCAGCCAACCCCCGGACAGTTTCCGCTTCGAGCAGTACTTC. The encoded protein is CASSQPPDSFRFEQYF. Using reference TRBV16 and TRBJ2-7 for the parts outside the CDR3, the full variable domain is GEEVAQTPKHLVRGEGQKAKLYCAPIKGHSYVFWYQQVLKNEFKFLISFQNENVFDETGMPKERFSAKCLPNSPCSLEIQATKLEDSAVYFCASSQPPDSFRFEQYFGPGTRLTVT.

V gene TRBV19 combines with J gene TRBJ2-2; D possibly matches TRBD1 or TRBD2 (6 bases each). Germline V gene lookup returns CDR1 LNHDA and CDR2 SQIVND (reference sequence). This CDR3 has 12 amino acids. CDR3 region: CTGACLGGELFF. The CDR3 nucleotides read TGTACGGGGGCTTGTCTGGGCGGGGAGCTGTTTTTT.

The chain employs TRBV12-3 or TRBV12-4 and TRBJ1-4; tentatively, D is TRBD1 (6 bases). With 4 bases removed from V and 0 bases from J, the gap between germline ends came to 15 bases. CDR3 size: 17 residues. In DNA, the CDR3 is TGTGCCAGCAGTTACATCAGGGGAACTGCAACTAATGAAAAACTGTTTTTT. Its protein product is CASSYIRGTATNEKLFF.